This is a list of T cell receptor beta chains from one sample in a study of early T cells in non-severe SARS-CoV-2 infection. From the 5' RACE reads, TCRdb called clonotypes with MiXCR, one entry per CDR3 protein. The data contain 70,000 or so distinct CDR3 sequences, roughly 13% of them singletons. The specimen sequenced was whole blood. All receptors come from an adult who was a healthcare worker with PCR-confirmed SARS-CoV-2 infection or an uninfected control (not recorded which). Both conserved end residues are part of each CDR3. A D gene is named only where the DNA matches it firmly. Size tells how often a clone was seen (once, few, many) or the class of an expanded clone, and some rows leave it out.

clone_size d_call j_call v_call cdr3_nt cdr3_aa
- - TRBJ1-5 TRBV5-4 TGTGCCAGCAGCTTGGGAGGAGCTAATCAGCCCCAGCATTTT CASSLGGANQPQHF
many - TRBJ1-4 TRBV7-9 TGTGCCAGCAGGGTCGGCAATGAAAAACTGTTTTTT CASRVGNEKLFF
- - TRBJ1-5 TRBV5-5 TGTGCCAGCAGCTTGAGCGAGGGGATAGGGGCGGGGCGGCAGCCCCAGCATTTT CASSLSEGIGAGRQPQHF
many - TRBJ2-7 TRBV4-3 TGCGCCAGCAGCCAAGGAGGCGGCAGGGACACCTACGAGCAGTACTTC CASSQGGGRDTYEQYF
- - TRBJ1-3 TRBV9 - CASSVGQGSGNTIHF
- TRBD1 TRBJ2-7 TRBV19 TGTGCCAGTAGTATCTTACCCCTAGGACAGGGGCGTAACGAGCAGTACTTC CASSILPLGQGRNEQYF
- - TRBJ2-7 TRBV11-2 TGTGCCAGCAGCCCGGACCCCCACTACGAGCAGTACTTC CASSPDPHYEQYF
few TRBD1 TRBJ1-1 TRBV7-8 TGTGCCAGCAGCTTTAACAGGGGGCAGGACACTGAAGCTTTCTTT CASSFNRGQDTEAFF
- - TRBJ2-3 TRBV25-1 TGTGCCATCGCCCCGGACGGGTCTAGCACAGATACGCAGTATTTT CAIAPDGSSTDTQYF
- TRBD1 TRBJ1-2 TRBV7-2 TGTGCCAGCAGCTTACCCAGACAGGGGGGATCCTATGGCTACACCTTC CASSLPRQGGSYGYTF
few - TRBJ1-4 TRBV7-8 TGTGCCAGCAGCTTAGGGGGTGAAAAACTGTTTTTT CASSLGGEKLFF
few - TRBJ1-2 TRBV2 TGTGCCAGCAGTAATGACCTAGACTATGGCTACACCTTC CASSNDLDYGYTF
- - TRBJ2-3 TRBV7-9 TGTGCCAGCACCCACTTTGGTAGCACAGATACGCAGTATTTT CASTHFGSTDTQYF
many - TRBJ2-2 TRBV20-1 TGCAGTGCTAGAGATCGTAGCGCCGGGGAGCTGTTTTTT CSARDRSAGELFF
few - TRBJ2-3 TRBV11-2 TGTGCCAGCAGGTACACAGATACGCAGTATTTT CASRYTDTQYF
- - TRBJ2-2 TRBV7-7 TGTGCCAGTTCAGCAACAGGGAGGAAGTCCGGGGAGCTGTTTTTT CASSATGRKSGELFF
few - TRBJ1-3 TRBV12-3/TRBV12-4 TGTGCCAGCAGTTCGCAAGAGGGGGCTGGAAACACCATATATTTT CASSSQEGAGNTIYF